The rows below give T cell receptor beta chains drawn from one sample of a study of CD8+ T cells in alopecia areata. Only in-frame clones appear in the TCRdb table, and some are missing; sequencing was by immunoSEQ multiplex PCR. The data contain around 97,000 clones, 65% to 90% of them singletons. The sample in question was CD8+ T cells sorted from blood, obtained at approximately week 30, from a patient treated with tofacitinib. The source is a human donor with alopecia areata. The CDR3 runs from the conserved cysteine through the conserved F or W. Each record gives: D gene, clone size, V gene, J gene, CDR3 protein, CDR3 DNA. The D gene is left open where the match is weak. The size of a clone is reported for some rows only, either as once, few or many, or as a class for expanded clones.

NA	NA	TRBV6-6	TRBJ2-7	CASSPGRYEQYF	TGTGCCAGCAGCCCCGGCCGTTACGAGCAGTACTTC
TRBD1	NA	TRBV2	TRBJ2-1	CASSGQGPNEQFF	TGTGCCAGCAGCGGACAGGGACCCAATGAGCAGTTCTTC
TRBD1	NA	TRBV27	TRBJ1-5	CASRQYRDRWNQPQHF	TGTGCCAGCAGACAGTACCGGGACAGGTGGAATCAGCCCCAGCATTTT
TRBD2	few	TRBV29-1	TRBJ2-1	CSVEGSGRAYNEQFF	TGCAGCGTTGAAGGTAGCGGGCGAGCCTACAATGAGCAGTTCTTC
NA	NA	TRBV27	TRBJ1-5	CASSLGGFQPQHF	TGTGCCAGCAGTTTGGGAGGGTTTCAGCCCCAGCATTTT
NA	NA	TRBV29-1	TRBJ2-3	CSVTPGDSTDTQYF	TGCAGCGTTACACCAGGGGATTCTACAGATACGCAGTATTTT
TRBD2	NA	TRBV2	TRBJ2-3	CASPAIAREGRDTQYF	TGTGCCAGCCCGGCCATAGCGCGGGAGGGCAGAGATACGCAGTATTTT
TRBD1	NA	TRBV6-4	TRBJ2-3	CASSLLAGTATDTQYF	TGTGCCAGCAGCCTTTTAGCCGGGACAGCCACAGATACGCAGTATTTT
TRBD2	NA	TRBV5-6	TRBJ2-1	CASTPTSGNEQFF	TGTGCCAGCACCCCGACTAGCGGTAATGAGCAGTTCTTC
TRBD1	NA	TRBV7-6	TRBJ1-5	CASSPGTGSNQPQHF	TGTGCCAGCAGCCCCGGGACAGGCAGCAATCAGCCCCAGCATTTT
TRBD1	NA	TRBV7-9	TRBJ1-2	CASSPSSRDRAYGYTF	TGTGCCAGCAGCCCCTCGAGTAGGGACAGGGCCTATGGCTACACCTTC
TRBD2	NA	TRBV19	TRBJ2-1	CASTLADSSYNEQFF	TGTGCCAGTACCCTAGCGGATAGCTCCTACAATGAGCAGTTCTTC
NA	NA	TRBV9	TRBJ2-3	CASSGTRDTQYF	TGTGCCAGCAGCGGGACCCGTGATACGCAGTATTTT
NA	NA	TRBV5-1	TRBJ2-7	CASSLWGAYEQYF	TGCGCCAGCAGCTTGTGGGGAGCGTACGAGCAGTACTTC
TRBD2	NA	TRBV5-1	TRBJ2-5	CASSLLGGSSPETQYF	TGCGCCAGCAGCTTGCTCGGCGGGAGTAGCCCAGAGACCCAGTACTTC
TRBD1	once	TRBV2	TRBJ2-1	CASIPPSDRGTGNEQFF	TGTGCCAGCATCCCACCATCGGACAGGGGAACGGGTAATGAACAGTTCTTC
TRBD1	NA	TRBV7-9	TRBJ2-7	CASSLASGTAAYEQYF	TGTGCCAGCAGCTTAGCCTCCGGGACAGCAGCCTACGAGCAGTACTTC
TRBD2	NA	TRBV7-9	TRBJ2-1	CASSLAAGNEQFF	TGTGCCAGCAGCTTAGCAGCGGGAAATGAGCAGTTCTTC
NA	NA	TRBV29-1	TRBJ2-3	CSVEPPEDTQYF	TGCAGCGTTGAACCTCCTGAGGATACGCAGTATTTT
NA	NA	TRBV9	TRBJ1-4	CASSVGMTGTNEKLFF	TGTGCCAGCAGCGTAGGAATGACGGGGACTAATGAAAAACTGTTTTTT
TRBD2	NA	TRBV13	TRBJ2-1	CASSLNGGGRYNEQFF	TGTGCCAGCAGCTTAAACGGCGGGGGACGTTACAATGAGCAGTTCTTC
NA	NA	TRBV5-6	TRBJ1-2	CASSLESGAANYGYTF	TGTGCCAGCAGCTTGGAATCCGGAGCAGCTAACTATGGCTACACCTTC
NA	NA	TRBV4-1	TRBJ2-2	CASSQEPGELFF	TGCGCCAGCAGCCAAGAGCCCGGGGAGCTGTTTTTT
NA	NA	TRBV19	TRBJ1-5	CASSIGVQPQHF	TGTGCCAGTAGTATAGGGGTTCAGCCCCAGCATTTT
TRBD2	NA	TRBV7-8	TRBJ2-5	CASSPDPGLADTYQETQYF	TGTGCCAGCAGCCCCGATCCGGGACTAGCGGATACGTACCAAGAGACCCAGTACTTC
NA	few	TRBV27	TRBJ1-1	CASVPTGSNTEAFF	TGTGCCAGCGTCCCAACCGGGTCGAACACTGAAGCTTTCTTT
NA	NA	TRBV27	TRBJ2-7	CATGTSSYEQYF	TGTGCCACCGGCACCAGCTCCTACGAGCAGTACTTC
TRBD1	NA	TRBV5-1	TRBJ2-2	CASSPGTGNTGELFF	TGCGCCAGCAGCCCAGGGACAGGGAACACCGGGGAGCTGTTTTTT
NA	NA	TRBV27	TRBJ1-2	CASSPDRANYGYTF	TGTGCCAGCAGCCCCGACAGAGCTAACTATGGCTACACCTTC
NA	NA	TRBV7-9	TRBJ2-3	CASSWQGGTDTQYF	TGTGCCAGCAGCTGGCAGGGAGGCACAGATACGCAGTATTTT
TRBD2	NA	TRBV6-5	TRBJ2-7	CASSFAGTNEQYF	TGTGCCAGCAGCTTCGCCGGGACTAACGAGCAGTACTTC
TRBD2	NA	TRBV9	TRBJ2-2	CASSGGGRTGELFF	TGTGCCAGCAGCGGCGGGGGGAGAACCGGGGAGCTGTTTTTT
NA	NA	TRBV29-1	TRBJ1-1	CSVVLGEITEAFF	TGCAGCGTTGTACTTGGGGAAATCACTGAAGCTTTCTTT
NA	NA	TRBV2	TRBJ2-3	CASSGGWRQEADTQYF	TGTGCCAGCAGTGGGGGATGGAGACAGGAGGCAGATACGCAGTATTTT
TRBD2	NA	TRBV2	TRBJ2-7	CASTGTSDYEQYF	TGTGCCAGTACGGGGACTAGCGACTACGAGCAGTACTTC
NA	NA	TRBV29-1	TRBJ1-1	CSVLDTEAFF	TGCAGCGTTCTCGACACTGAAGCTTTCTTT
TRBD2	once	TRBV7-9	TRBJ2-7	CASSLAPGGPQGEQYF	TGTGCCAGCAGCTTAGCTCCGGGGGGGCCTCAAGGTGAGCAGTACTTC
NA	NA	TRBV19	TRBJ2-1	CASSIGLDNEQFF	TGTGCCAGTAGTATTGGACTCGACAATGAGCAGTTCTTC
TRBD1	NA	TRBV30	TRBJ1-2	CAWSATGSDGYTF	TGTGCCTGGAGTGCGACAGGGAGTGATGGCTACACCTTC
NA	NA	TRBV29-1	TRBJ1-2	CSAEWTDYGYTF	TGCAGCGCAGAATGGACAGACTATGGCTACACCTTC
NA	once	TRBV9	TRBJ2-7	CASSVGTTSYEQYF	TGTGCCAGCAGCGTAGGGACTACCTCCTACGAGCAGTACTTC
TRBD1	NA	TRBV29-1	TRBJ2-7	CSVPGTGVNYEQYF	TGCAGCGTGCCTGGGACAGGGGTTAACTACGAGCAGTACTTC
NA	once	TRBV29-1	TRBJ2-3	CSVVSDTQYF	TGCAGCGTTGTCTCAGATACGCAGTATTTT
TRBD1	NA	TRBV29-1	TRBJ2-1	CSVELGQGQFF	TGCAGCGTTGAGTTAGGACAGGGGCAGTTCTTC
NA	once	TRBV29-1	TRBJ2-3	CSVDLDPARQDTQYF	TGCAGCGTTGATCTGGACCCAGCTCGGCAAGATACGCAGTATTTT
NA	NA	TRBV11-2	TRBJ2-3	CASSLDYPSTDTQYF	TGTGCCAGCAGCTTAGATTACCCTAGCACAGATACGCAGTATTTT
NA	NA	TRBV14	TRBJ2-7	CASSQGTHYEQYF	TGTGCCAGCAGCCAGGGGACTCACTACGAGCAGTACTTC
NA	NA	TRBV6-5	TRBJ2-7	CASSDPRDIVAEQYF	TGTGCCAGCAGCGACCCTCGGGACATTGTAGCCGAGCAGTACTTC
NA	NA	TRBV27	TRBJ2-1	CASSNYNEQFF	TGTGCCAGCAGTAACTACAATGAGCAGTTCTTC
NA	once	TRBV29-1	TRBJ1-2	CSVRGTAGDYGYTF	TGCAGCGTGAGGGGGACGGCCGGGGACTATGGCTACACCTTC
NA	NA	TRBV7-9	TRBJ2-7	CASTTDQKFYEQYF	TGTGCCAGCACCACTGACCAGAAGTTTTACGAGCAGTACTTC
TRBD1	NA	TRBV27	TRBJ1-5	CASSLLGTGNNQPQHF	TGTGCCAGCAGTTTATTAGGGACAGGGAACAATCAGCCCCAGCATTTT
NA	NA	TRBV30	TRBJ2-6	CAWSVGSGANVLTF	TGTGCCTGGAGTGTTGGTTCTGGGGCCAACGTCCTGACTTTC
TRBD1	NA	TRBV11-2	TRBJ2-1	CASSPTGNNEQFF	TGTGCCAGCAGCCCGACAGGGAACAATGAGCAGTTCTTC
TRBD2	NA	TRBV7-9	TRBJ2-1	CAGGRTSGRFDEQFF	TGTGCCGGGGGTCGGACTAGCGGGAGGTTTGATGAGCAGTTCTTC
NA	NA	TRBV6-1	TRBJ1-2	CASSEFESATSYGYTF	TGTGCCAGCAGTGAGTTCGAGTCAGCAACCTCCTATGGCTACACCTTC
NA	NA	TRBV27	TRBJ1-5	CASSRAAFGQPQHF	TGTGCCAGCAGTAGGGCGGCCTTCGGTCAGCCCCAGCATTTT
TRBD1	once	TRBV4-1	TRBJ2-7	CASSQDRGPYYEQYF	TGCGCCAGCAGCCAAGATAGGGGGCCGTACTACGAGCAGTACTTC
NA	once	TRBV19	TRBJ1-1	CATSGGTEAFF	TGTGCCACCTCCGGGGGGACTGAAGCTTTCTTT
TRBD1	NA	TRBV4-1	TRBJ1-5	CASSQAHGQGNQPQHF	TGCGCCAGCAGCCAAGCCCACGGACAGGGCAATCAGCCCCAGCATTTT